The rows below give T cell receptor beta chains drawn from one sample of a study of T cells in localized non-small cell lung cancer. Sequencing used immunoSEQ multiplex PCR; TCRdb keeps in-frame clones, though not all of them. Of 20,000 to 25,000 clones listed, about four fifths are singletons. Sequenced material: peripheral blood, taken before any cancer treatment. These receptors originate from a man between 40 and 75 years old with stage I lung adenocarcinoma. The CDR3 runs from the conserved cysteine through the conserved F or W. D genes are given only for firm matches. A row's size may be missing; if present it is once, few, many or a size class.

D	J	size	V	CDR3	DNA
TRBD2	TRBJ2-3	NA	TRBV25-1	CASSEGAGPGGQYF	TGTGCCAGCAGTGAAGGGGCTGGCCCGGGAGGGCAGTATTTT
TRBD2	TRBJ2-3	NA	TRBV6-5	CASRPGLFTDTQYF	TGTGCCAGCAGACCGGGACTATTCACAGATACGCAGTATTTT
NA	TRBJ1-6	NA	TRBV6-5	CASSSTPYNSPLHF	TGTGCCAGCAGTTCCACCCCCTATAATTCACCCCTCCATTTT
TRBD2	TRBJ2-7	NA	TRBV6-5	CASIPSGSDEQYF	TGTGCCAGCATTCCTAGCGGGAGCGACGAGCAGTACTTC
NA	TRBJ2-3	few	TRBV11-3	CASSFPEDTQYF	TGTGCCAGCAGCTTTCCGGAAGATACGCAGTATTTT
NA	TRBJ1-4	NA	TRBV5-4	CASSLEGLGEKLFF	TGTGCCAGCAGCTTGGAGGGCCTTGGAGAAAAACTGTTTTTT
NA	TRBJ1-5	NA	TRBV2	CASSGEGQPQHF	TGTGCCAGCAGTGGGGAAGGCCAGCCCCAGCATTTT
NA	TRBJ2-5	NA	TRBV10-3	CAISARGGEYQETQYF	TGTGCCATCAGTGCCCGGGGCGGGGAGTACCAAGAGACCCAGTACTTC
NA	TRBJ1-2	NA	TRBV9	CASSVQTGTTYGYTF	TGTGCCAGCAGCGTACAAACCGGGACAACTTATGGCTACACCTTC
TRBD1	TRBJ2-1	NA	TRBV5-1	CASSYGTGGRNEQFF	TGCGCCAGCAGCTATGGGACAGGAGGGAGGAATGAGCAGTTCTTC
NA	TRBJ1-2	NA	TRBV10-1	CANQWGGSADRPSYGYTF	TGCGCCAACCAGTGGGGGGGGTCGGCAGACCGACCTTCATATGGCTACACCTTC
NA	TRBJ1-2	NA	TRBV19	CASSDRGRLYGYTF	TGTGCCAGTAGTGATCGGGGCAGACTCTATGGCTACACCTTC
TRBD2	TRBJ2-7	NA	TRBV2	CASSETSGVYEQYF	TGTGCCAGCAGCGAGACTAGCGGGGTCTACGAGCAGTACTTC
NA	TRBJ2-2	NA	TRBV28	CASTVATLNTGELFF	TGTGCCAGCACCGTAGCGACCCTAAACACCGGGGAGCTGTTTTTT
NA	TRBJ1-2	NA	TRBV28	CASKDGGITYGYTF	TGTGCCAGCAAGGATGGGGGGATAACCTATGGCTACACCTTC
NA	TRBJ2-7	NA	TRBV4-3	CASSQDPDYEQYF	TGCGCCAGCAGCCAAGATCCTGACTACGAGCAGTACTTC
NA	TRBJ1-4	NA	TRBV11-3	CASSSGSWDEKLFF	TGTGCCAGCAGTTCGGGATCCTGGGATGAAAAACTGTTTTTT
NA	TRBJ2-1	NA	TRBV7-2	CASSPSWGYNEQFF	TGTGCCAGCAGCCCCTCGTGGGGATACAATGAGCAGTTCTTC
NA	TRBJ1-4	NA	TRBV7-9	CASSLRVLGNEKLFF	TGTGCCAGCAGCCTAAGGGTGTTGGGTAATGAAAAACTGTTTTTT
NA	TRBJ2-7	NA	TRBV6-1	CASSESGGHYEQYF	TGTGCCAGCAGTGAAAGTGGGGGCCACTACGAGCAGTACTTC
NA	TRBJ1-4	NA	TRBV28	CASSFVSGDEKLFF	TGTGCCAGCAGTTTCGTATCGGGGGATGAAAAACTGTTTTTT
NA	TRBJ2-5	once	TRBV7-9	CASSLFRAGEQETQYF	TGTGCCAGCAGCTTATTCAGGGCCGGAGAACAAGAGACCCAGTACTTC